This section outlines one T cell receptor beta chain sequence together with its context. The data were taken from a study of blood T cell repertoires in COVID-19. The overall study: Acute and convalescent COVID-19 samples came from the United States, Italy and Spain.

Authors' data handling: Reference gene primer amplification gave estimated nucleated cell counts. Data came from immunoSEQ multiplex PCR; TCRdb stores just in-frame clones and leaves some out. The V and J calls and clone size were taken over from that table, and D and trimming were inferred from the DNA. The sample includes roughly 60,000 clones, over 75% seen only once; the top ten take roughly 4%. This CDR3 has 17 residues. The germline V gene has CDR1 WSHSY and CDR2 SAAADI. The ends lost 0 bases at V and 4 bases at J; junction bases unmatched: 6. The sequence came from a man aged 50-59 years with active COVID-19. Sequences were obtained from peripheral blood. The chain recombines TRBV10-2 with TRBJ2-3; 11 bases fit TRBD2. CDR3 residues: CASSESRLAGRADTQYF. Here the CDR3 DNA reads TGCGCCAGCAGTGAGTCCCGACTAGCGGGGAGGGCAGATACGCAGTATTTT.